The present T cell receptor (beta chain) was sequenced within a study of siplizumab effects on memory and regulatory T cells. Donor pairs, a few in total, had unstimulated naive, memory, effector memory and TEMRA subsets sequenced. Only in-frame clones appear in the TCRdb table, and some are missing; sequencing was by immunoSEQ multiplex PCR. The table lists more than 75,000 clones, around 97% of them singletons. This clone showed up just once. Its antigen is unknown. Notes on the study in general: The drug siplizumab significantly decreased the alloreactive sequences that could be traced to unstimulated CD4+ memory cells. Naive or memory phenotype assignment was not possible for roughly 80-95% of proliferating CD4+ or CD8+ clones. Naive T cells seemed more diverse than memory cells and seemed major alloresponse contributors.

The CDR3 sequence is 12 residues long. The ends were cut back, 4 bases at V and 2 bases at J, with 4 bases in the middle. Germline V gene data show CDR1 as SGHVS and CDR2 as FNYEAQ. The receptor comes from a human donor in good health. The sequencing sample was made of naive CD4+ T cells sorted from blood. The chain joins TRBV7-6 to TRBJ2-3, with unresolved D. CDR3 sequence: CASSSFTDTQYF. Written as DNA, the CDR3 is TGTGCCAGCAGCTCCTTCACAGATACGCAGTATTTT.